The T cell receptor beta chain under discussion was sequenced for a study of blood T cells in healthy people across ages. This CDR3 is built from 16 residues. Germline V gene lookup returns CDR1 MNHNS and CDR2 SASEGT. Trimming took off 4 bases at V and 4 bases at J, with 14 bases between the two ends. Primers used in a second PCR of about 7 to 11 cycles were a sample-barcoded 5' primer and a J-beta primer mix. The template-switch adaptor, which had 12 random nucleotides, put a tag on each cDNA molecule. MiXCR, run by TCRdb on the 5' RACE reads, gives a single entry per CDR3 protein. The table records hundreds of thousands of distinct CDR3 sequences, 20% to 25% of them present only once. This sample also appeared in a second study, on T cells of mothers and their children.

Sequenced: blood. This chain connects TRBV6-1 to TRBJ2-6, with TRBD2 as a possible D gene (6 bases). The sequence derives from a boy younger than 18 in good health. The CDR3 loop is CASSGDFYGGANVLTF. The CDR3 region has the DNA TGTGCCAGCAGTGGGGACTTCTACGGAGGGGCCAACGTCCTGACTTTC.